This is a list of T cell receptor beta chains from one sample in a study of T cell responses to AZD1222 COVID-19 vaccine. Sequenced by immunoSEQ multiplex PCR; TCRdb stores in-frame clones only, minus some. The sample consists of around 150,000 clones, more than 85% of them appearing once. The sequences come from peripheral blood, collected 28 days after the second AZD1222 dose. Receptors were obtained from an adult who received the AZD1222 COVID-19 vaccine. The CDR3 runs from the conserved cysteine through the conserved F or W. Fields, in order: V gene, J gene, CDR3 protein.

>TRBV28|TRBJ2-7
CASSLSAVRRTYEQYF
>TRBV7-9|TRBJ2-2
CASRKGGNTGELFF
>TRBV28|TRBJ1-4
CASIRGEAEKLFF
>TRBV9|TRBJ2-1
CASSLRLLAGMNYNEQFF
>TRBV23-1|TRBJ2-5
CASSQYCREGGHWETQYF
>TRBV27|TRBJ1-5
CASSRTNQPQHF
>TRBV11-2|TRBJ1-6
CASSSLKREVQAVSPLHF
>TRBV12-5|TRBJ1-3
CASGLPPGQGMETGNTIYF
>TRBV6-2/TRBV6-3|TRBJ1-2
CASSYSSIWGFYGYTF
>TRBV28|TRBJ1-3
CASHGTVSGNTIYF
>TRBV24-1|TRBJ2-7
CVKQGTNEQYF
>TRBV5-1|TRBJ1-2
CASSLDQGFYYGYTF
>TRBV6-5|TRBJ1-1
CASSYRGDRNTEAFF
>TRBV28|TRBJ1-6
CASIRRFNSPLHF
>TRBV27|TRBJ1-2
CASSPRPATNYGYTF
>TRBV3-1/TRBV3-2|TRBJ2-7
CASSQGLAGGVHEQYF
>TRBV12-5|TRBJ2-6
CASGLLATELSGANVLTF
>TRBV27|TRBJ2-7
CASSSRGSSYEQYF
>TRBV9|TRBJ1-2
CASSATGTGSAGYTF